Presented here are 15 T cell receptor beta chains from one specimen sequenced in a study of neurological immune-mediated disorders (dated by TCRdb to the late 2010s). Library construction relied on 5' RACE. TCRdb records Illumina HiSeq 2500 as the sequencer. The public sequencing data were trimmed at Q25 with fastp and processed into clonotypes with MiXCR by TCRdb, which kept only in-frame beta chains. Every distinct CDR3 protein forms one entry, paired with its most common genes and DNA. The sample table holds some 60,000 distinct CDR3 sequences, of which roughly 9.8% were seen once. Of the sample, about an eighth is held by the ten largest clones. The time point label here, explained by the study, means: longitudinal time-point 2. The specimen sequenced was PBMCs. Source of these receptors: a man aged 25-40 years in good health.

This clonotype was seen many times. This rearrangement joins TRBV28 to TRBJ1-2; 8 bases align to TRBD1. The CDR3 has 14 amino acids. V was pared by 4 bases and J by 5 bases, with 6 bases of the junction left unmatched. Germline V gives CDR1 MDHEN, CDR2 SYDVKM. CDR3 in DNA: TGTGCCAGCAGTTCCTACGGACAGGGTTATGGCTACACCTTC. It encodes CASSSYGQGYGYTF.

At least ten counts were recorded for this clonotype. The chain employs TRBV9 and TRBJ1-2, with unresolved D. CDR1 SGDLS and CDR2 YYNGEE come from the germline V gene. The CDR3 totals 14 residues. V lost 1 base to trimming and J lost 8 bases, with 15 bases between them. The CDR3 region has the DNA TGTGCCAGCAGCGTACAGGTTGCGACGGACGGCTACACCTTC. Its translation is CASSVQVATDGYTF.

This clonotype occurred many times. The chain combines TRBV12-3 or TRBV12-4 with TRBJ1-1; D unresolved. V lost 3 bases and J 3 bases, leaving 11 bases between the germline ends. The CDR3 covers 14 residues. CDR3 sequence: CASSLLGRDTEAFF. The CDR3, as DNA: TGTGCCAGCAGTTTGTTGGGGAGGGACACTGAAGCTTTCTTT.

This clonotype was found many times. The V call is TRBV20-1, the J call TRBJ2-5; 9 nucleotides line up with TRBD2. The CDR3 contains 15 residues. V trimming: 1 base; J trimming: 4 bases; junction bases outside the gene matches: 7. Germline CDR1 DFQATT, CDR2 SNEGSKA (reference sequence). The CDR3 sequence: CSARVSSGITETQYF. Written as DNA, the CDR3 is TGCAGTGCTAGAGTATCTAGCGGGATAACAGAGACCCAGTACTTC.

This clonotype was picked up a small number of times. This chain uses TRBV5-1 with TRBJ2-7, with D tentatively TRBD1 (6 bases). CDR3 length equals 14 residues. The germline CDR1 and CDR2 sequences are SGHRS and YFSETQ. Between the trimmed V and J ends, which lost 4 bases and 3 bases, there was a span of 14 bases. The CDR3, as DNA: TGCGCCAGCAGCCTAAAACAGGGATTCTACGAGCAGTACTTC. Translating it yields CASSLKQGFYEQYF. The complete variable domain, with remaining parts taken from reference TRBV5-1 and TRBJ2-7, reads KAGVTQTPRYLIKTRGQQVTLSCSPISGHRSVSWYQQTPGQGLQFLFEYFSETQRNKGNFPGRFSGRQFSNSRSEMNVSTLELGDSALYLCASSLKQGFYEQYFGPGTRLTVT.

This clonotype was picked up many times. The rearrangement joins TRBV20-1 to TRBJ1-4, with 9 bases matching TRBD1. The CDR3 totals 14 residues. Germline trimming cut 5 bases from V and 5 bases from J; bases unmatched to any gene: 6. Germline-derived CDR1 and CDR2 are DFQATT and SNEGSKA (reference sequence). CDR3 loop: CSAGTGTGNEKLFF. The CDR3 coding sequence is TGCAGTGCTGGAACCGGGACAGGGAATGAAAAACTGTTTTTT.

This clonotype was detected ten times or more. V and J are TRBV7-9 and TRBJ2-7; D is uncertain. In germline, CDR1 is SEHNR, CDR2 FQNEAQ (reference sequence). This CDR3 is built from 15 residues. V lost 5 bases, J lost 6 bases, and 20 bases lay in between. The CDR3 DNA follows: TGTGCCAGCAGCGAAGCTTCGGACCTGGCTGGCGAGCAGTACTTC. Amino acids: CASSEASDLAGEQYF.

This clonotype was counted at least ten times. The chain has TRBV12-3 or TRBV12-4 and TRBJ1-2; no clear D. The V gene lost 1 base and the J gene lost 10 bases, with 16 bases spanning the gap. The CDR3 covers 14 residues. The CDR3 bases are TGTGCCAGCAGTTTAGACGGGGTAGTCGGCGACTACACCTTC. Amino acid sequence: CASSLDGVVGDYTF.

Details on this clonotype: One end of the junction is discordant with germline, which a read error may explain. The rearrangement uses TRBV18 and TRBJ2-2; the D gene is possibly TRBD2 (5 bases). This CDR3 is built from 12 residues. Germline V gives CDR1 KGHSH, CDR2 LQKENI. CDR3 residues: CARSPPNGELFF. The CDR3 DNA sequence: TGTGCCCGCTCACCACCGAACGGGGAGCTATTTTTT.

This clonotype was counted at least ten times. The V gene is TRBV11-2, the J gene TRBJ2-7; D is undetermined. Germline lookup yields CDR1 SGHAT and CDR2 FQNNGV. The germline V and J ends were trimmed by 3 bases and 3 bases, with 15 bases remaining between them. The CDR3 is 15 amino acids. The CDR3 DNA is TGTGCCAGCAGCTTGGGGAATTCTGCCCTCTACGAGCAGTACTTC. This encodes CASSLGNSALYEQYF.

This clonotype was detected ten times or more. This sequence joins TRBV5-1 and TRBJ1-1; 8 bases line up with TRBD1. J gave up 2 bases and V 4 bases, and 7 bases lay outside the gene matches. CDR1 and CDR2 (germline): SGHRS, YFSETQ. The CDR3 covers 15 residues. The CDR3: CASSLRTGPNTEAFF. In DNA form, the CDR3 reads TGCGCCAGCAGCCTCCGGACAGGGCCTAACACTGAAGCTTTCTTT.

The J gene is TRBJ1-2, the V gene TRBV28; D is uncertain. The CDR3 is made up of 12 amino acids. CDR1 MDHEN and CDR2 SYDVKM come from the germline V gene. Trimming stripped 6 bases from V and 3 bases from J, with 8 bases between. As DNA, the CDR3 is TGTGCCAGCAGCACACCCCACTATGGCTACACCTTC. Its translation: CASSTPHYGYTF.

This clonotype was counted many times. This chain connects TRBV5-1 to TRBJ1-4; D possibly corresponds to TRBD1 (5 bases). V was cut by 0 bases and J by 13 bases, with 7 bases left in between. CDR1 and CDR2 (germline): SGHRS, YFSETQ. This CDR3 comprises 11 residues. The CDR3 coding sequence is TGCGCCAGCAGCTTGGCAGGGAGACTGTTTTTT. It translates to CASSLAGRLFF.

This clonotype came up many times. The rearrangement joins TRBV28 to TRBJ2-3; 10 positions agree with TRBD2. The CDR3 consists of 16 residues. V trimming: 5 bases; J trimming: 9 bases; junction bases outside the gene matches: 14. Germline assignment: CDR1 MDHEN and CDR2 SYDVKM. CDR3 sequence: CASSLSSGSHRRTQYF. CDR3 DNA: TGTGCCAGCAGTCTCTCTAGCGGGAGCCACAGGAGAACGCAGTATTTT. The full variable domain, its missing parts supplied by reference TRBV28 and TRBJ2-3, is DVKVTQSSRYLVKRTGEKVFLECVQDMDHENMFWYRQDPGLGLRLIYFSYDVKMKEKGDIPEGYSVSREKKERFSLILESASTNQTSMYLCASSLSSGSHRRTQYFGPGTRLTVL.

The sample holds many counts of this clonotype. This chain connects TRBV7-9 to TRBJ2-7, with D perhaps TRBD2 (7 bases). Per the germline V gene, CDR1 is SEHNR and CDR2 is FQNEAQ (reference sequence). This CDR3 comprises 15 residues. Trimming took off 5 bases at V and 5 bases at J, with 19 bases between the two ends. This CDR3 reads CASSQGREFLDEQYF. Written as DNA, the CDR3 is TGTGCCAGCAGCCAGGGGCGGGAGTTTCTGGACGAGCAGTACTTC.